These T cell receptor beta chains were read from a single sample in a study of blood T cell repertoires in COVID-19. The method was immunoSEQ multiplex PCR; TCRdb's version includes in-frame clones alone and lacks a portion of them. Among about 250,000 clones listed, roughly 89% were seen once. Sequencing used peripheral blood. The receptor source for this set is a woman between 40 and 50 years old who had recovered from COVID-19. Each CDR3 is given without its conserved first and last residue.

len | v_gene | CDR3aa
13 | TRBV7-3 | ASSLGGLYQETQY
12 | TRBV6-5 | ASSRTAMNTEAF
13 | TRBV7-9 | ASSLGWQVNEKLF
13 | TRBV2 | ASSSKTVRRNIQY
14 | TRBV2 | ASSLRGSQAQETQY
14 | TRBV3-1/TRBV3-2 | ASSQDSWREDYEQY
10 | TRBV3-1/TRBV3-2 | ASSHDRHRAS
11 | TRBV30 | AWSVQPSYGYT
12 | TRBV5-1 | ASSLGQGGDTQY
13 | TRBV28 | ASSTSGGAGGELF
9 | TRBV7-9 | ASSLDGGYT
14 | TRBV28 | ASSPTPRSLEFELF
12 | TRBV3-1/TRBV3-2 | ASSQDLPNEKLF
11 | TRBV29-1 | SVPLGRGGKLF
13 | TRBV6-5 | ASSYSRSRTDTQY
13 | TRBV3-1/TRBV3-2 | ASSQDRLNSYEQY
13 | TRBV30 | AWSVRRLRISEQY
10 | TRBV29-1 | SIQTDGNTIY
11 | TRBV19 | ACSFRNTGELF
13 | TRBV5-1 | ASSLTGESTGELF
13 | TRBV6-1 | ASSEWGTGGNEQY
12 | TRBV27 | ASSLTRVSYEQY
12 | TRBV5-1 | ASSPQGTYNEQF
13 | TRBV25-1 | ASSVNRGGTGELF
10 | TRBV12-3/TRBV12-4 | ASSLEGETQY
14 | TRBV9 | ASSVALAASNYGYT
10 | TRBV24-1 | ATNQQGSGYT